This T cell receptor beta chain was captured by sequencing in a study of T-cell memory formation after mild COVID-19. The study, taken as a whole, reports: Later expanders leaned toward CD4+, whereas clones contracting from day 15 to 85 were balanced CD4/CD8.

In the case of this clonotype: Its antigen is still unknown.

Employing constant-segment primers, 5'RACE generated TCR alpha and TCR beta cDNA libraries bearing sample barcodes and UMIs. TCRdb analysed the 5' RACE reads with MiXCR anew, one entry per CDR3 protein. The profile shows approximately 580,000 distinct CDR3 sequences, roughly 21% of them singletons. V shed 1 base and J shed 4 bases, with 17 bases lying between them. Per the germline V gene, CDR1 is SGHDT and CDR2 is YYEEEE. The CDR3 has 16 residues. The sequence came from an adult woman who had mild COVID-19 (a few samples of this study predate the infection). Cell type and time point are not known. The source material was PBMCs or a T cell subset sorted from them (not recorded which). This chain connects TRBV5-6 to TRBJ2-5; D possibly corresponds to TRBD2 (6 bases). For the CDR3, the DNA is TGTGCCAGCAGCTTGAGGCTAGCGTCGCGGGGAGAGACCCAGTACTTC. Translation: CASSLRLASRGETQYF.